These 28 T cell receptor beta chains share one sample of origin, sequenced in a study of blood T cell repertoires in COVID-19. Produced via immunoSEQ multiplex PCR; TCRdb's table is partial and in-frame only. The sample lists 60,000 to 80,000 clones, 85% to 90% seen once, with about 20% in the top ten. Sequencing was done on a sample of peripheral blood. Receptors originate from a woman in her sixties with COVID-19, enrolled during active disease.

The chain recombines TRBV19 with TRBJ1-5, with 7 bases fitting TRBD1. The CDR3 covers 14 residues. Trimming at V came to 2 bases and at J to 5 bases, leaving 3 bases not matched to a gene. CDR1 is LNHDA and CDR2 is SQIVND in the germline V gene (reference sequence). DNA for the CDR3: TGTGCCAGTAGTATAAGGACAGGCCATCAGCCCCAGCATTTT. Translated, it gives CASSIRTGHQPQHF.

The chain has TRBV7-9 and TRBJ1-1, with D uncertain. This CDR3 is built from 13 residues. Trimming pared 4 bases from V and 3 bases from J, leaving 9 bases between. Germline loops: CDR1 SEHNR, CDR2 FQNEAQ (reference sequence). Here the CDR3 DNA reads TGTGCCAGCAGCTCCCTTCGGGACACTGAAGCTTTCTTT. As protein: CASSSLRDTEAFF.

V gene TRBV11-3 combines with J gene TRBJ1-1; TRBD1 matches at 12 bases. The CDR3 extends over 18 amino acids. CDR1 is SGHNT, CDR2 YENEEA, per germline. J was trimmed by 0 bases and V by 5 bases; bases with no gene match: 10. CDR3 loop: CASSPYQGQGAVNTEAFF. The CDR3 nucleotides are TGTGCCAGCAGCCCCTACCAGGGACAGGGGGCAGTGAACACTGAAGCTTTCTTT. Drawing the rest from reference TRBV11-3 and TRBJ1-1, the complete variable domain is EAGVVQSPRYKIIEKKQPVAFWCNPISGHNTLYWYLQNLGQGPELLIRYENEEAVDDSQLPKDRFSAERLKGVDSTLKIQPAELGDSAVYLCASSPYQGQGAVNTEAFFGQGTRLTVV.

V is TRBV11-1 and J is TRBJ2-2, with 11 bases aligning to TRBD2. Per the germline V gene, CDR1 is SGHAT and CDR2 is FQDESV (reference sequence). The trim removed 6 bases at V and 1 base at J, leaving 4 bases unmatched. The CDR3 spans 16 residues. The CDR3 sequence: CASRAGLAGNTGELFF. The CDR3, as DNA: TGTGCCAGCAGGGCTGGACTAGCGGGGAACACCGGGGAGCTGTTTTTT.

There are a few counts of this clone. The CDR3 region is CASSHSYAGQGASNEKLFF. The CDR3 DNA is TGTGCCAGCAGCCACAGCTATGCGGGACAGGGGGCGTCTAATGAAAAACTGTTTTTT. The chain couples TRBV28 to TRBJ1-4; 12 positions agree with TRBD1. The CDR3 length is 19 residues. Germline V gene sequence: CDR1 MDHEN, CDR2 SYDVKM. Losses at the gene ends were 6 bases for V and 3 bases for J; bases not matched to a gene: 14.

This clone was seen only a few times. The chain is built from TRBV6-5 and TRBJ2-7, with D perhaps TRBD1 (6 bases). This CDR3 contains 15 residues. Trimming took off 5 bases at V and 3 bases at J, with 17 bases between the two ends. From germline, CDR1 is MNHEY and CDR2 SVGAGI. The CDR3 bases are TGTGCCAGCAGTCTGGGCCCCGGGACAAGCTACGAGCAGTACTTC. This sequence encodes CASSLGPGTSYEQYF.

The chain joins TRBV6-5 to TRBJ1-4; TRBD1 aligns across 8 bases. Per the germline V gene, CDR1 is MNHEY and CDR2 is SVGAGI. CDR3 length equals 15 residues. The trim removed 6 bases at V and 5 bases at J, leaving 8 bases unmatched. DNA for the CDR3: TGTGCCAGCAGGGATGGACAGGGAGAAAATGAAAAACTGTTTTTT. It yields the protein CASRDGQGENEKLFF.

CDR3 bases: TGTGCCAGCAGCAAAGTGAAATTTAAGCTAGAGCATAGAGCAGATACGCAGTATTTT. Translated, it gives CASSKVKFKLEHRADTQYF. The chain employs TRBV21-1 and TRBJ2-3; TRBD2 reflects the table's D call only, with no check against the DNA. TRBV21-1 is a listed pseudogene. There are 19 residues in the CDR3.

The chain carries TRBV30 and TRBJ1-2; D is ambiguous. Looked up from germline, CDR1 is GTSNPN and CDR2 is SVGIG (reference sequence). The V end lost 8 bases, the J end lost 0 bases, and 10 bases lay between the germline ends. The CDR3 contains 12 residues. CDR3 coding DNA: TGTGCCGTCAAAGAGGCTAACTATGGCTACACCTTC. It yields the protein CAVKEANYGYTF.

The chain recombines TRBV6-2 or TRBV6-3 with TRBJ1-5; D is unclear. CDR1 and CDR2 from the germline V gene are MNHEY and SVGEGT. With 4 bases removed from V and 6 bases from J, the gap between germline ends came to 16 bases. The CDR3 runs 15 residues. The CDR3 protein is CASSSGPGEGQPQHF. Written as DNA, the CDR3 is TGTGCCAGCAGTTCCGGGCCCGGAGAGGGTCAGCCCCAGCATTTT.

J is TRBJ1-1 and V is TRBV13; D gene uncertain. The germline V and J ends were trimmed by 5 bases and 1 base, with 11 bases remaining between them. Looked up from germline, CDR1 is PRHDT and CDR2 is FYEKMQ (reference sequence). CDR3 length equals 14 residues. CDR3 coding DNA: TGTGCCAGCAGCCCACCGACTGGGAACACTGAAGCTTTCTTT. Its protein product is CASSPPTGNTEAFF.

The chain links TRBV6-4 to TRBJ2-1; D possibly corresponds to TRBD2 (5 bases). CDR1 and CDR2 from the germline V gene are MRHNA and SNTAGT. The CDR3 covers 18 residues. V was pared by 2 bases and J by 2 bases, with 19 bases between. The CDR3 loop is CASSDAPLRVSTYNEQFF. CDR3 nucleotides: TGTGCCAGCAGTGACGCCCCCCTGAGGGTGAGCACCTACAATGAGCAGTTCTTC.

The rearrangement joins TRBV30 to TRBJ1-2; D is possibly TRBD1 (5 bases). CDR1 GTSNPN and CDR2 SVGIG come from the germline V gene (reference sequence). The CDR3 contains 12 residues. V was shortened by 4 bases and J by 1 base, with 7 bases between the two germline ends. CDR3: CAWIGGNYGYTF. The CDR3 coding sequence is TGTGCCTGGATCGGGGGTAACTATGGCTACACCTTC. Drawing the rest from reference TRBV30 and TRBJ1-2, the complete variable domain is SQTIHQWPATLVQPVGSPLSLECTVEGTSNPNLYWYRQAAGRGLQLLFYSVGIGQISSEVPQNLSASRPQDRQFILSSKKLLLSDSGFYLCAWIGGNYGYTFGSGTRLTVV.

The chain combines TRBV24-1 with TRBJ1-5; 7 bases agree with TRBD1. The CDR3 covers 19 residues. J lost 4 bases, V lost 6 bases, and 20 bases had no gene match. Germline V CDR1 and CDR2: KGHDR, SFDVKD. DNA of the CDR3: TGTGCCACCAGTCACCGGGGCACAGGGGACGAAAGAGGGAATCAGCCCCAGCATTTT. Its translation is CATSHRGTGDERGNQPQHF.

The rearrangement links TRBV5-1 to TRBJ2-7; D is uncertain. The V end lost 4 bases, the J end lost 0 bases, and 17 bases lay between the germline ends. Germline V gives CDR1 SGHRS, CDR2 YFSETQ. The CDR3 runs to 16 residues. This CDR3 reads CASSALTSRSSYEQYF. CDR3 in DNA: TGCGCCAGCAGCGCCCTTACTTCGAGGAGCTCCTACGAGCAGTACTTC.

V is TRBV24-1 and J is TRBJ2-5; D is possibly TRBD2 (6 bases). V lost 0 bases and J lost 3, with 10 bases in between. CDR3 length equals 15 residues. Germline CDR1 is KGHDR and CDR2 is SFDVKD. The DNA for the CDR3 is TGTGCCACCAGTGATTTGTGGGCGGGGAAAGAGACCCAGTACTTC. Its protein product is CATSDLWAGKETQYF.

The genes are TRBV21-1 and TRBJ1-5; TRBD1, the table's D call, was not compared with the DNA. TRBV21-1 has pseudogene status. The CDR3 has 14 amino acids. Written as DNA, the CDR3 is TGTGCCAGCAGCATGGGACAGGGAGATCAGCCCCAGCATTTT. Encoded protein: CASSMGQGDQPQHF.

The rearrangement uses TRBV18 and TRBJ1-5; D unresolved. Between the trimmed V and J ends, which lost 5 bases and 8 bases, there was a span of 13 bases. From germline, CDR1 is KGHSH and CDR2 LQKENI. This CDR3 has 13 residues. CDR3 bases: TGTGCCAGCTCAAGTACAGAGAGGGAGCCCCAGCATTTT. It codes for CASSSTEREPQHF.

The V gene is TRBV19, the J gene TRBJ1-1, with no clear D. Germline values: CDR1 LNHDA, CDR2 SQIVND (reference sequence). The CDR3 sequence is 16 residues long. V lost 1 base, J lost 0 bases, and 12 bases lay in between. CDR3 coding DNA: TGTGCCAGTAGTATAGGGATCGGGAGGGTGAACACTGAAGCTTTCTTT. Its protein product is CASSIGIGRVNTEAFF.

The chain carries TRBV28 and TRBJ2-7; 9 positions match TRBD2. Trimming at V came to 5 bases and at J to 4 bases, leaving 9 bases not matched to a gene. This CDR3 has 15 amino acids. Looked up from germline, CDR1 is MDHEN and CDR2 is SYDVKM. CDR3 sequence: CASSPAGLASYEQYF. For the CDR3, the DNA is TGTGCCAGCAGTCCCGCGGGACTAGCTTCTTACGAGCAGTACTTC.

This rearrangement joins TRBV18 to TRBJ2-7; D perhaps matches TRBD1 (5 bases). Germline loops: CDR1 KGHSH, CDR2 LQKENI. The CDR3 covers 15 residues. V shed 5 bases and J shed 0 bases, with 14 bases lying between them. The CDR3 reads CASSVDSLSSYEQYF. As DNA, the CDR3 is TGTGCCAGCTCAGTAGACAGTCTTAGCTCCTACGAGCAGTACTTC.

This chain links TRBV15 with TRBJ2-5; TRBD1 aligns across 8 bases. This CDR3 comprises 16 residues. CDR1 and CDR2 from the germline V gene are LNHNV and YYDKDF (reference sequence). Trimming removed 1 base from V and 3 bases from J; junction bases left unmatched: 7. Here the CDR3 reads CATSRVSRGLKETQYF. CDR3 DNA sequence: TGTGCCACCAGCAGAGTTTCCAGGGGGCTGAAAGAGACCCAGTACTTC.

This chain joins TRBV18 and TRBJ2-4, with 8 bases aligning to TRBD2. Germline V gene sequence: CDR1 KGHSH, CDR2 LQKENI. Trimming at V came to 0 bases and at J to 4 bases, leaving 8 bases not matched to a gene. CDR3 size: 17 residues. The CDR3 loop is CASSPPGSGASKNIQYF. The CDR3 DNA is TGTGCCAGCTCACCACCGGGTAGCGGGGCCTCAAAAAACATTCAGTACTTC. The whole variable domain, filled in from reference TRBV18 and TRBJ2-4, reads NAGVMQNPRHLVRRRGQEARLRCSPMKGHSHVYWYRQLPEEGLKFMVYLQKENIIDESGMPKERFSAEFPKEGPSILRIQQVVRGDSAAYFCASSPPGSGASKNIQYFGAGTRLSVL.

This clone was recorded only once. The gene calls are TRBV11-3 and TRBJ1-6, with D perhaps TRBD1 (5 bases). The CDR3 is made up of 15 amino acids. Germline V gene lookup returns CDR1 SGHNT and CDR2 YENEEA. Trimming took 1 base from V and 5 from J, leaving 9 bases between them. CDR3 protein: CASSLGWGDNSPLHF. The CDR3 DNA sequence: TGTGCCAGCAGCTTAGGATGGGGGGATAATTCACCCCTCCACTTT.

The chain employs TRBV21-1 and TRBJ2-1; TRBD2, the table's D call, lacks a check against the DNA. TRBV21-1 is designated a pseudogene. The CDR3 consists of 16 residues. In nucleotides, the CDR3 is TGTGCCAGGTGGCAAAATTTAGCGGGAGTCTTGTATGAGCAGTTCTTC. Translation gives CARWQNLAGVLYEQFF.

The chain joins TRBV4-1 to TRBJ2-7, with TRBD1 identical over 8 bases. Germline V gives CDR1 MGHRA, CDR2 YSYEKL. The CDR3 contains 15 residues. Unmatched junction bases numbered 8, after V lost 4 bases and J lost 3 bases. The CDR3: CASSPQETGGYEQYF. The CDR3, as DNA: TGCGCCAGCAGCCCCCAGGAAACAGGGGGCTACGAGCAGTACTTC.

This sequence joins TRBV6-6 and TRBJ2-1, with 7 bases matching TRBD2. V shed 5 bases, J shed 3 bases, and the junction held 16 bases outside the gene matches. This CDR3 region has 18 residues. CDR1 is MNHNY, CDR2 SVGAGI, per germline (reference sequence). CDR3 region: CASSPSGTTPIFYNEQFF. The CDR3 DNA is TGTGCCAGCAGTCCCAGCGGGACCACACCTATTTTCTACAATGAGCAGTTCTTC.

The chain joins TRBV30 to TRBJ1-2; 8 bases are shared with TRBD1. The trim removed 0 bases at V and 6 bases at J, leaving 9 bases unmatched. Germline V CDR1 and CDR2: GTSNPN, SVGIG (reference sequence). The CDR3 runs 15 residues. Written as DNA, the CDR3 is TGTGCCTGGAGTGTAACTCGGGCAGGGGGCGATGGCTACACCTTC. Amino acids: CAWSVTRAGGDGYTF.